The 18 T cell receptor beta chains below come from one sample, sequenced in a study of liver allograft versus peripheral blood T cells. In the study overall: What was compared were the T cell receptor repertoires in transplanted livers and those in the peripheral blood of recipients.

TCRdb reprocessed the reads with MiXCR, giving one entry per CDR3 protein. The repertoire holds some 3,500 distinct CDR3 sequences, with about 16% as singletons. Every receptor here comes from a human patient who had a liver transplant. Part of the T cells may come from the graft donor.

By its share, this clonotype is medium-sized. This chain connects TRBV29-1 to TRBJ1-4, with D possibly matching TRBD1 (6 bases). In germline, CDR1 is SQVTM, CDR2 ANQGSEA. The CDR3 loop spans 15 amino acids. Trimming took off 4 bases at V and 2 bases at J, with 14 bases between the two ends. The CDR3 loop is CSVGPQGSTNEKLFF. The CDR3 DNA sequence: TGCAGCGTTGGGCCCCAGGGGTCCACTAATGAAAAACTGTTTTTT. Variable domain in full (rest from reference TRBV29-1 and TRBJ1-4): SAVISQKPSRDICQRGTSLTIQCQVDSQVTMMFWYRQQPGQSLTLIATANQGSEATYESGFVIDKFPISRPNLTFSTLTVSNMSPEDSSIYLCSVGPQGSTNEKLFFGSGTQLSVL.

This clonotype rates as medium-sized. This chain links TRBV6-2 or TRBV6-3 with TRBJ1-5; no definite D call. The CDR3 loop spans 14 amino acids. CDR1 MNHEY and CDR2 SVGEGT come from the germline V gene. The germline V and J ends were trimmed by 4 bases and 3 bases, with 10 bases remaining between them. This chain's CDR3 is CASSWEQVNQPQHF. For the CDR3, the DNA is TGTGCCAGCAGTTGGGAACAAGTCAATCAGCCCCAGCATTTT.

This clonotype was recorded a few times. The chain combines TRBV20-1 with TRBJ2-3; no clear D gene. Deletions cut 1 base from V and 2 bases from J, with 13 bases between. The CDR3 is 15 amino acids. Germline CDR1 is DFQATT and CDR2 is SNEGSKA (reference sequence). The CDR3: CSARVRRPLTDTQYF. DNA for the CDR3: TGCAGTGCTAGAGTGCGCAGACCTCTCACAGATACGCAGTATTTT.

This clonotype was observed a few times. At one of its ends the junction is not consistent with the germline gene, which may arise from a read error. The CDR3 is CASRLAGGPGEQYF. The DNA of the CDR3 is TGTGCCAGCAGATTAGCGGGGGGGCCGGGGGAGCAGTACTTC. The chain has TRBV12-3 or TRBV12-4 and TRBJ2-7; 11 nucleotides match TRBD2. This CDR3 has 14 amino acids.

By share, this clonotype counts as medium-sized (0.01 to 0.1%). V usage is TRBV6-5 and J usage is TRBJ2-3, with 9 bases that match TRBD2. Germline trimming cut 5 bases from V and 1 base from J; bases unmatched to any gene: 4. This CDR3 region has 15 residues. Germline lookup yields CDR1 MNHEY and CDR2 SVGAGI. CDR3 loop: CASSRLAGGTDTQYF. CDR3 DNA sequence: TGTGCCAGCAGTCGCTTAGCGGGGGGCACAGATACGCAGTATTTT.

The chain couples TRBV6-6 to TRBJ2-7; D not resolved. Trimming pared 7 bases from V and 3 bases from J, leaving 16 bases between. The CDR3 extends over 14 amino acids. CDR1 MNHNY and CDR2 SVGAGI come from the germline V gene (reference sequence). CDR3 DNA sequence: TGTGCCAGCAAAACTACAGTAGGTGGCTACGAGCAGTACTTC. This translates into CASKTTVGGYEQYF.

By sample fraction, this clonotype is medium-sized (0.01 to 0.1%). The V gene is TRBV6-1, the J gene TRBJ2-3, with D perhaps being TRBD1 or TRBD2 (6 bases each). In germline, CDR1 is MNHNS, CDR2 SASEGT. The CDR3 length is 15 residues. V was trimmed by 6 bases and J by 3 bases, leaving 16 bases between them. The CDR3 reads CASSPLGGETDTQYF. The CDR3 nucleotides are TGTGCCAGCAGCCCACTCGGGGGCGAGACAGATACGCAGTATTTT.

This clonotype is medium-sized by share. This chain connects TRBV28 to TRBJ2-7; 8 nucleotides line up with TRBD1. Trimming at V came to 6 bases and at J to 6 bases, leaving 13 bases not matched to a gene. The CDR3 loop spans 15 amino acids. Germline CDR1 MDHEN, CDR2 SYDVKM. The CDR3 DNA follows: TGTGCCAGCAGCCGAGGGGGGCAGGGGGCACGCGAGCAGTACTTC. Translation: CASSRGGQGAREQYF. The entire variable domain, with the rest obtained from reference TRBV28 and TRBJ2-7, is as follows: DVKVTQSSRYLVKRTGEKVFLECVQDMDHENMFWYRQDPGLGLRLIYFSYDVKMKEKGDIPEGYSVSREKKERFSLILESASTNQTSMYLCASSRGGQGAREQYFGPGTRLTVT.

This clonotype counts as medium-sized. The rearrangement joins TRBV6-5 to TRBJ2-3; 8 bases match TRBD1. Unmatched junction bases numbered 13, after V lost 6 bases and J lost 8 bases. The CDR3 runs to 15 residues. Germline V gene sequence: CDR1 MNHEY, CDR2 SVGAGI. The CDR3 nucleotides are TGTGCCAGCAGCCGTGACAGGGGTCCGTCTTTTACGCAGTATTTT. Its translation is CASSRDRGPSFTQYF.

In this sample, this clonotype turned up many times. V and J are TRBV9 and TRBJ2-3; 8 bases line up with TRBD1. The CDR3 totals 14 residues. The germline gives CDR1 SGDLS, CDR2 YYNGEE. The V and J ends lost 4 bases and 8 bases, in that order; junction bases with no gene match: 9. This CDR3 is CASSPGQGRGTQYF. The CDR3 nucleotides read TGTGCCAGCAGCCCCGGACAGGGTCGGGGTACGCAGTATTTT.

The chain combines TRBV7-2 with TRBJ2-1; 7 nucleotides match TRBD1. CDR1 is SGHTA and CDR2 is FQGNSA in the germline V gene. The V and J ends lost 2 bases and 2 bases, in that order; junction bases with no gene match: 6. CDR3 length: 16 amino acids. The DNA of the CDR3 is TGTGCCAGCAGCTTACAAATGACAGGGCCCTACAATGAGCAGTTCTTC. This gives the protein CASSLQMTGPYNEQFF.

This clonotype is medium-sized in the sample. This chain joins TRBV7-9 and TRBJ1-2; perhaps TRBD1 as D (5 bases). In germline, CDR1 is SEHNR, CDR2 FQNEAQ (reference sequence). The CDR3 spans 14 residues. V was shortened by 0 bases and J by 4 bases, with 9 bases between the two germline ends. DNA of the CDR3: TGTGCCAGCAGCTTAGCGGGGGGGACCTATGGCTACACCTTC. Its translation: CASSLAGGTYGYTF.

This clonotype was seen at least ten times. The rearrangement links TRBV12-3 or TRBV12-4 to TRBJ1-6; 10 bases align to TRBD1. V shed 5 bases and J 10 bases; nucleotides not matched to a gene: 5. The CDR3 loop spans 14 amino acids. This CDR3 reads CASSLGQGGSPLHF. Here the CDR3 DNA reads TGTGCCAGCAGTCTCGGACAGGGGGGGTCACCCCTCCACTTT.

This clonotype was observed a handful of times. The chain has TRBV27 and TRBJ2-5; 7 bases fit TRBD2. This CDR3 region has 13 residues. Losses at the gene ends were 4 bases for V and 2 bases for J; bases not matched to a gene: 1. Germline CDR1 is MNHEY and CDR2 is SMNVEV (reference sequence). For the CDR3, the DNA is TGTGCCAGCAGTTGGGGGGGTCAAGAGACCCAGTACTTC. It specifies CASSWGGQETQYF.

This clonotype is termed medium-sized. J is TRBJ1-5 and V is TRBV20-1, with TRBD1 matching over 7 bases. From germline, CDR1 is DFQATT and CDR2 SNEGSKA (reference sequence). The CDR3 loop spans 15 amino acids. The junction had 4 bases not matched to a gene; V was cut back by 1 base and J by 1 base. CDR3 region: CSARVGQMSNQPQHF. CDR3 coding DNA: TGCAGTGCTAGAGTGGGACAGATGAGCAATCAGCCCCAGCATTTT.

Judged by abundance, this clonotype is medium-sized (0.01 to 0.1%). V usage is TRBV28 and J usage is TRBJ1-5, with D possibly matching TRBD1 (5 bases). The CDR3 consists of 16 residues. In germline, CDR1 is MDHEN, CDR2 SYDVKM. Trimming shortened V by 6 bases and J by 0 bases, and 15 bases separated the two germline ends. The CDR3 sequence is CASSLLRQYSNQPQHF. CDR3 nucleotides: TGTGCCAGCAGCCTCCTTCGACAGTATAGCAATCAGCCCCAGCATTTT. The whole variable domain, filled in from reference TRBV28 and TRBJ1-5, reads DVKVTQSSRYLVKRTGEKVFLECVQDMDHENMFWYRQDPGLGLRLIYFSYDVKMKEKGDIPEGYSVSREKKERFSLILESASTNQTSMYLCASSLLRQYSNQPQHFGDGTRLSIL.

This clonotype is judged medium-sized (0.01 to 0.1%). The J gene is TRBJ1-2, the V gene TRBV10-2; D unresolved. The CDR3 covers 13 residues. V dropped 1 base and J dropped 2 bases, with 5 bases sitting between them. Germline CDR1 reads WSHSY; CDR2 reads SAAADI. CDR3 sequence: CASSELGNYGYTF. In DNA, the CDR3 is TGCGCCAGCAGTGAGTTGGGGAACTATGGCTACACCTTC.

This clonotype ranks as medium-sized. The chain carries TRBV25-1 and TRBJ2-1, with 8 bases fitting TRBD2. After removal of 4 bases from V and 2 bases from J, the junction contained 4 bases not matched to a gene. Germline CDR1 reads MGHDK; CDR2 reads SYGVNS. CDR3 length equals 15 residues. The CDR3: CASSGRAGAYNEQFF. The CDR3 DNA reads TGTGCCAGCAGTGGACGAGCGGGAGCCTACAATGAGCAGTTCTTC.